The 7 T cell receptor beta chains presented below share a single source sample, sequenced in a study of cytomegalovirus exposure and HLA in healthy donors. PCR was performed using 60 Vbeta and 13 Jbeta primers. The data were produced by immunoSEQ multiplex PCR, yet TCRdb's version contains in-frame clones alone and is incomplete. The table records about 170,000 clones, less than 90% of them present only once. The sequencing sample was made of PBMCs. The receptors originated from a woman aged 50 to 65 in good health and CMV-seropositive.

The chain has TRBV4-1 and TRBJ1-3; no reliable D call. Per germline, CDR1 MGHRA and CDR2 YSYEKL. This CDR3 is built from 16 residues. Trimming took off 0 bases at V and 0 bases at J, with 9 bases between the two ends. CDR3 nucleotides: TGCGCCAGCAGCCAAGAAGGCAGGTACTCTGGAAACACCATATATTTT. This codes for CASSQEGRYSGNTIYF.

V and J are TRBV15 and TRBJ1-4; 10 bases agree with TRBD1. With 3 bases clipped from V and 7 bases from J, the junction kept 5 bases outside the gene matches. The CDR3 is 15 residues long. CDR1 is LNHNV, CDR2 YYDKDF, per germline (reference sequence). The CDR3 sequence: CATSSRQGAFEKLFF. CDR3 bases: TGTGCCACCAGCAGCCGACAGGGGGCGTTTGAAAAACTGTTTTTT.

The chain uses TRBV7-8 and TRBJ2-2, with D possibly TRBD2 on 6 matching bases. Per germline, CDR1 SGHVS and CDR2 FQNEAQ. This CDR3 is built from 15 residues. Trimming left V 5 bases short and J 5 bases short, with 15 bases between. Here the CDR3 reads CASSGALAGTGELFF. Here the CDR3 DNA reads TGTGCCAGCAGCGGCGCTTTGGCGGGGACCGGGGAGCTGTTTTTT.

The CDR3 protein is CASSYWVGQVTDGYTF. The CDR3 DNA sequence: TGTGCCAGCAGTTACTGGGTGGGACAAGTGACGGATGGCTACACCTTC. This chain joins TRBV6-5 and TRBJ1-2, with D possibly TRBD1 on 6 matching bases. Germline CDR1 and CDR2: MNHEY and SVGAGI. This CDR3 spans 16 amino acids. V was shortened by 1 base and J by 6 bases, with 18 bases between the two germline ends.

V usage is TRBV30 and J usage is TRBJ2-7, with 11 nucleotides matching TRBD2. V dropped 3 bases and J dropped 3; count of bases not matched to a gene: 4. The germline gives CDR1 GTSNPN, CDR2 SVGIG (reference sequence). The CDR3 is made up of 14 amino acids. CDR3 in DNA: TGTGCCTGGAGCGGCGGACTAGCGGGCTACGAGCAGTACTTC. Translating it yields CAWSGGLAGYEQYF.

The CDR3 loop is CASSPVSGGPTYEQYF. The CDR3, as DNA: TGTGCCAGCAGCCCGGTTAGCGGGGGGCCCACCTACGAGCAGTACTTC. V gene TRBV7-3 combines with J gene TRBJ2-7, with 10 positions matching TRBD2. The CDR3 covers 16 residues. V was clipped by 5 bases and J by 2 bases; unmatched bases: 9. Germline V gene data show CDR1 as SGHTA and CDR2 as FQGTGA.

CDR3 sequence: CASSLRLGLSYEQYF. The CDR3 DNA follows: TGTGCCAGCAGCCTCAGACTAGGGCTTTCCTACGAGCAGTACTTC. The J gene is TRBJ2-7, the V gene TRBV7-2; D is perhaps TRBD2 (6 bases). The V end was cut by 5 bases, the J end by 1 base, with 15 bases between. This CDR3 has 15 amino acids. Germline V gene data show CDR1 as SGHTA and CDR2 as FQGNSA.